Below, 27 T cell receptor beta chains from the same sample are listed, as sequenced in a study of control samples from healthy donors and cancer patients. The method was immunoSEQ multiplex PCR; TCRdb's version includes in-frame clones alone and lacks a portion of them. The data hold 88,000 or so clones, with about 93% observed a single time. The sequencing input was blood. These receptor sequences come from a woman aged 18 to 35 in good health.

CDR3 region: CASSQPGEQYF. The CDR3 nucleotides read TGTGCCAGCAGCCAACCAGGCGAGCAGTACTTC. This chain links TRBV3-1 (or the pseudogene TRBV3-2) with TRBJ2-7; D not resolved. This CDR3 region has 11 residues. V was pared by 2 bases and J by 6 bases, with 5 bases between. Germline lookup yields CDR1 LGHDT and CDR2 YNNKEL (reference sequence).

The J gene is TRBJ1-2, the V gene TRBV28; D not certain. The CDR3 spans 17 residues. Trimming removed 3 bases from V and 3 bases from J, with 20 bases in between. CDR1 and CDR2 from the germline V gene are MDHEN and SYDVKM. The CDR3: CASSLVLRQQSDYGYTF. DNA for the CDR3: TGTGCCAGCAGTTTGGTCTTACGTCAACAGAGCGACTATGGCTACACCTTC.

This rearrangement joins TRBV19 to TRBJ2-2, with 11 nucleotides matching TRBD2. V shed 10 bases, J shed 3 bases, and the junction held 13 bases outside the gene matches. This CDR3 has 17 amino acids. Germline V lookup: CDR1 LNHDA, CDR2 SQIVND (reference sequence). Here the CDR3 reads CATRVSGGARDTGELFF. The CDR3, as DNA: TGTGCCACTCGCGTTAGCGGGGGGGCCCGGGACACCGGGGAGCTGTTTTTT. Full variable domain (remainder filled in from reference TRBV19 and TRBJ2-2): DGGITQSPKYLFRKEGQNVTLSCEQNLNHDAMYWYRQDPGQGLRLIYYSQIVNDFQKGDIAEGYSVSREKKESFPLTVTSAQKNPTAFYLCATRVSGGARDTGELFFGEGSRLTVL.

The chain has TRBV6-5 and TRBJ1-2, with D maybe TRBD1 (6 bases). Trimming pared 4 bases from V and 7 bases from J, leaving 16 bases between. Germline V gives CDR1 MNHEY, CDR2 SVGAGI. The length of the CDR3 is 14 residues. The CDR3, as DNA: TGTGCCAGCAGTTCATCAGGGGCGCAGGGTGGCTACACCTTC. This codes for CASSSSGAQGGYTF.

CDR3: CASSFSDEQYF. In nucleotides, the CDR3 is TGTGCCAGCAGTTTCTCGGACGAGCAGTACTTC. The chain recombines TRBV6-2 or TRBV6-3 with TRBJ2-7; D is unclear. CDR1 MNHEY and CDR2 SVGEGT come from the germline V gene. CDR3 length equals 11 residues. The germline V and J ends were trimmed by 4 bases and 5 bases, with 6 bases remaining between them.

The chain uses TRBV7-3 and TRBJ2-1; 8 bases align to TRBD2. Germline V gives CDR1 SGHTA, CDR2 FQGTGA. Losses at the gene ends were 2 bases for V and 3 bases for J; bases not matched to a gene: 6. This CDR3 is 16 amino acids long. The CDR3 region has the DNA TGTGCCAGCAGCTTAGGGAGTAGCGGGAACTACAATGAGCAGTTCTTC. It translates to CASSLGSSGNYNEQFF. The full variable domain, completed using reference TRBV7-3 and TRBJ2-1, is GAGVSQTPSNKVTEKGKYVELRCDPISGHTALYWYRQSLGQGPEFLIYFQGTGAADDSGLPNDRFFAVRPEGSVSTLKIQRTERGDSAVYLCASSLGSSGNYNEQFFGPGTRLTVL.

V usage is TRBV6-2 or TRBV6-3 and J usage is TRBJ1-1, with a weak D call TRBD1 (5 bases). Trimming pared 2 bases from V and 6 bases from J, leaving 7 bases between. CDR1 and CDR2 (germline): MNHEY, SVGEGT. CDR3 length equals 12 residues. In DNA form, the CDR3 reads TGTGCCAGCAGTTACGTGGGGGCTGAAGCTTTCTTT. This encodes CASSYVGAEAFF.

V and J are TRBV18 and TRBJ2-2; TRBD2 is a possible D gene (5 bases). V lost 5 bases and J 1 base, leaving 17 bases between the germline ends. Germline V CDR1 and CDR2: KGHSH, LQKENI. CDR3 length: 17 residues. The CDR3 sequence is CASSWVRANQNTGELFF. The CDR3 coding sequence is TGTGCCAGCTCATGGGTGCGGGCTAACCAGAACACCGGGGAGCTGTTTTTT.

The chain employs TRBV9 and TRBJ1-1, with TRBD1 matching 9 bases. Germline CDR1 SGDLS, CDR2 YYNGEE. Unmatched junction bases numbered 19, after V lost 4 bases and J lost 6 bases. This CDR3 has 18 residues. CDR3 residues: CASSPYRRQGGYHPEAFF. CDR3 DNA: TGTGCCAGCAGCCCGTACCGAAGACAGGGGGGATATCATCCTGAAGCTTTCTTT.

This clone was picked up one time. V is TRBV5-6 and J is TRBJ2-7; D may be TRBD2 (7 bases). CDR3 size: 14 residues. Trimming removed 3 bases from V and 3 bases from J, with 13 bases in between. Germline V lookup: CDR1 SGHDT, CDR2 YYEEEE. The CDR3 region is CASSCGEGGYEQYF. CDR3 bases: TGTGCCAGCAGCTGCGGGGAGGGGGGCTACGAGCAGTACTTC.

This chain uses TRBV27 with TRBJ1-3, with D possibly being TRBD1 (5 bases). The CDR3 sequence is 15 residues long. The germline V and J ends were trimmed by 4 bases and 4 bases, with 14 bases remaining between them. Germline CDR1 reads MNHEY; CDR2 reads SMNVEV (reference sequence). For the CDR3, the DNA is TGTGCCAGCAGTTCCAGGGTATTAGGAGGAAACACCATATATTTT. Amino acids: CASSSRVLGGNTIYF.

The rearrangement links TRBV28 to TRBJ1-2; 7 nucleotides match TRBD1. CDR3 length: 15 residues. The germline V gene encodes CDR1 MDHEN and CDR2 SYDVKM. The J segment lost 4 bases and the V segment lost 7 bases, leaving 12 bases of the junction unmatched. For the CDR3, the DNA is TGTGCCAGCACCTATAGTGACAGGGCTGCCTATGGCTACACCTTC. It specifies CASTYSDRAAYGYTF.

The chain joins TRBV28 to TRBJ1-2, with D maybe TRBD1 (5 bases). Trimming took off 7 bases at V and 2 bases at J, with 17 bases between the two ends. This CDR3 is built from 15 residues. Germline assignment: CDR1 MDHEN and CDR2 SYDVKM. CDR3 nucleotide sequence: TGTGCCAGCACCAAGTTGACAGCTACGAACTATGGCTACACCTTC. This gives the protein CASTKLTATNYGYTF.

The CDR3 nucleotides read TGTGCCAGCAGCTTACTAGCGGGAGTTGTAGATGAGCAGTTCTTC. Translated, it gives CASSLLAGVVDEQFF. The rearrangement links TRBV7-9 to TRBJ2-1; TRBD2 matches 10 bases. This CDR3 has 15 amino acids. Looked up from germline, CDR1 is SEHNR and CDR2 is FQNEAQ (reference sequence). V was pared by 2 bases and J by 8 bases, with 6 bases of the junction left unmatched.

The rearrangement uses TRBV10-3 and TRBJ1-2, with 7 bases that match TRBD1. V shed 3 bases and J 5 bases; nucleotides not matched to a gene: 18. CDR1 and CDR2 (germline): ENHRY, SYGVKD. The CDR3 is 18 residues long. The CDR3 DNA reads TGTGCCATCAGTGAATCTCACTGGTCTCAGACAGGGTTTTATGGCTACACCTTC. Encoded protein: CAISESHWSQTGFYGYTF.

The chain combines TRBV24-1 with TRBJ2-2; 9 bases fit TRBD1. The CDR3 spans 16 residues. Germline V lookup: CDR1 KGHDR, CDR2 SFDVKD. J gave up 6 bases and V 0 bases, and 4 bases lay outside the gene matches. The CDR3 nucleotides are TGTGCCACCAGTGATTTGCAGGGACAGGGTGCCGGGGAGCTGTTTTTT. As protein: CATSDLQGQGAGELFF.

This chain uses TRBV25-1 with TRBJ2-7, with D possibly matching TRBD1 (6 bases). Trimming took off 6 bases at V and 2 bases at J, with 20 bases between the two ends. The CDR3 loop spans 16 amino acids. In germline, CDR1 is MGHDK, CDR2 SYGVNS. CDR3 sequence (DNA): TGTGCCAGCAGCCCAAGTAACAGGGAAACCGCCTACGAGCAGTACTTC. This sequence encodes CASSPSNRETAYEQYF.

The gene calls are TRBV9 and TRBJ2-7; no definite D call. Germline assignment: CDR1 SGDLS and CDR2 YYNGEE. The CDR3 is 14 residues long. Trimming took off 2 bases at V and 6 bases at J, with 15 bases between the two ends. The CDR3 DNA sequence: TGTGCCAGCAGCGTTGGGAATCGATTGGGCGAGCAGTACTTC. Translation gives CASSVGNRLGEQYF.

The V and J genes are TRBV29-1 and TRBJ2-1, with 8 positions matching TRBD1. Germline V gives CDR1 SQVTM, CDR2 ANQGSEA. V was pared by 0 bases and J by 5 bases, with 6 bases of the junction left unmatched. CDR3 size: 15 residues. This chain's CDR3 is CSVEDWQGAHNEQFF. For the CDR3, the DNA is TGCAGCGTTGAAGATTGGCAGGGGGCCCACAATGAGCAGTTCTTC.

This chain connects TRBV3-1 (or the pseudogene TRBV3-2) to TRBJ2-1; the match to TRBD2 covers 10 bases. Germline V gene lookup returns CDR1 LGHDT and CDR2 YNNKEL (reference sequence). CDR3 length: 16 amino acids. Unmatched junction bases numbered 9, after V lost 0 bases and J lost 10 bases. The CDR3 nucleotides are TGTGCCAGCAGCCAAGACCCGAGCGGGGGGGCCCGGGAGCAGTTCTTC. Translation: CASSQDPSGGAREQFF.

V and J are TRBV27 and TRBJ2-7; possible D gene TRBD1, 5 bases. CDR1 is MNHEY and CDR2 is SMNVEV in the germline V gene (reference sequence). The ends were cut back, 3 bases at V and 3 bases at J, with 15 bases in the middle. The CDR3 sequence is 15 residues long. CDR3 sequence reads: CASSFYLGRDYEQYF. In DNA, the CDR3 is TGTGCCAGCAGTTTCTACTTGGGCAGGGACTACGAGCAGTACTTC.

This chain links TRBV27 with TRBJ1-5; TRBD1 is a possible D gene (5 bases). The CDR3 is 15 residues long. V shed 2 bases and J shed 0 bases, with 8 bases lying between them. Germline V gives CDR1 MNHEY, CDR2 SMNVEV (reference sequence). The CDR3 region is CASSLTGYSNQPQHF. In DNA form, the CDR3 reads TGTGCCAGCAGTTTAACAGGCTATAGCAATCAGCCCCAGCATTTT.

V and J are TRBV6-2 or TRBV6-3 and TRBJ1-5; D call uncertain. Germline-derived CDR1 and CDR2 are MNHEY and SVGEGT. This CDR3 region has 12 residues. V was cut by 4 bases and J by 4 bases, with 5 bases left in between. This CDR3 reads CASSSGNQPQHF. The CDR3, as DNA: TGTGCCAGCAGTTCAGGTAATCAGCCCCAGCATTTT.

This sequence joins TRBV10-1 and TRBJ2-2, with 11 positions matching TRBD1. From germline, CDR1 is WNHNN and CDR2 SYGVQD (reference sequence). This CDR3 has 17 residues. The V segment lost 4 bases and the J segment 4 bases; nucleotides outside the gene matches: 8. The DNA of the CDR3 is TGCGCCAGCAGTGGAACCCTGGGACAGGGGGGCACCGGGGAGCTGTTTTTT. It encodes CASSGTLGQGGTGELFF.

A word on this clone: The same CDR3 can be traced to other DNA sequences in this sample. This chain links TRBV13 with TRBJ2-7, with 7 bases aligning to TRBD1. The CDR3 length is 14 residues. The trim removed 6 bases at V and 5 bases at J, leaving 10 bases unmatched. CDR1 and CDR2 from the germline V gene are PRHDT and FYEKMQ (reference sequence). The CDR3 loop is CASRSNRGRDEQYF. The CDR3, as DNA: TGTGCCAGCAGATCGAACAGGGGAAGGGACGAGCAGTACTTC.

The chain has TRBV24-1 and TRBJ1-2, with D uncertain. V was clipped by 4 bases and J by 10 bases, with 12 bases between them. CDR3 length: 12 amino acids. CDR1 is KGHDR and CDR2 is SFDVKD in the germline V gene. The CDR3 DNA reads TGTGCCACCAGTGACATAGGATTCGCCTACACCTTC. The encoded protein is CATSDIGFAYTF.

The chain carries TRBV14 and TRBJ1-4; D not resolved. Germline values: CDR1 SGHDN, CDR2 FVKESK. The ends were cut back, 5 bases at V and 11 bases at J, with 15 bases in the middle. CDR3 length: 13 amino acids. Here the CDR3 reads CASSNSLRQKLFF. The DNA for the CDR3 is TGTGCCAGCAGCAATAGCCTAAGGCAGAAACTGTTTTTT.